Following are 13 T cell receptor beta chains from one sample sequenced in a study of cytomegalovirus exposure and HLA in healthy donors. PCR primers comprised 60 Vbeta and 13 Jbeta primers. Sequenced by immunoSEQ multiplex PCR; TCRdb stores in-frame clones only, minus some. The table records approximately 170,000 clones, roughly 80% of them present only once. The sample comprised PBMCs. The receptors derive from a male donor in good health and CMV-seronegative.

The CDR3 region is CSALDTVGAFF. CDR3 sequence (DNA): TGCAGTGCTCTTGACACCGTCGGAGCTTTCTTT. The chain employs TRBV20-1 and TRBJ1-1; D is unclear. Trimming cost V 5 bases and J 10 bases, with 14 bases left between them. The CDR3 has 11 residues. Germline V gene sequence: CDR1 DFQATT, CDR2 SNEGSKA (reference sequence).

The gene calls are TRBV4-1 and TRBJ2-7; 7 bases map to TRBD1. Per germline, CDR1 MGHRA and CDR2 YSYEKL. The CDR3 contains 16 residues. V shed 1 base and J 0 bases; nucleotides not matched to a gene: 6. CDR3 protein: CASSQGLGQSSYEQYF. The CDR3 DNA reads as TGCGCCAGCAGCCAAGGGTTGGGACAGAGCTCCTACGAGCAGTACTTC.

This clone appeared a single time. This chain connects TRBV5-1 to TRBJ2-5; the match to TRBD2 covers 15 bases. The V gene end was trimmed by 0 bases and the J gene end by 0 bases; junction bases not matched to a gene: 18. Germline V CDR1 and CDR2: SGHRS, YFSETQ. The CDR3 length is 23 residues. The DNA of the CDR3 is TGCGCCAGCAGCTTGGCCGGGGGGACTAGCGGGGGGCAAACCACAAAAAACCAAGAGACCCAGTACTTC. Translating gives CASSLAGGTSGGQTTKNQETQYF.

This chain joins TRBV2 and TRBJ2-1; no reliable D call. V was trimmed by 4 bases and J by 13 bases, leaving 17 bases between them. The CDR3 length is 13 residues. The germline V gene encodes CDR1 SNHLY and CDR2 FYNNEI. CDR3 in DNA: TGTGCCAGCAGTGTAATCGTTCGTCAGGTTCAGTTCTTC. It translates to CASSVIVRQVQFF.

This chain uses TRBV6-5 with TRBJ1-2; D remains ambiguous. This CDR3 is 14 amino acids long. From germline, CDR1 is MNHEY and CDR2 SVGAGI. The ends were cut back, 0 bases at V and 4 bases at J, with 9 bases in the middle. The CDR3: CASSYSKRGYGYTF. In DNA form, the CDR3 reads TGTGCCAGCAGTTACTCGAAGCGGGGCTATGGCTACACCTTC.

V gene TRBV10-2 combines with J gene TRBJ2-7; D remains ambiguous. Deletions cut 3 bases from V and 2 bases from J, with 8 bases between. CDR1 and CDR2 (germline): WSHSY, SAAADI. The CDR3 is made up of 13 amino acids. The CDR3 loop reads CASSDSVAYEQYF. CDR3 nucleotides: TGCGCCAGCAGTGACAGTGTGGCCTACGAGCAGTACTTC.

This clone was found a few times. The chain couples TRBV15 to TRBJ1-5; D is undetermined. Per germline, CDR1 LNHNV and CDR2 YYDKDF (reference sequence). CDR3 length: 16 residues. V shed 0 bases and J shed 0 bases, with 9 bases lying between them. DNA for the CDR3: TGTGCCACCAGCAGAGATCGCGTCTATAGCAATCAGCCCCAGCATTTT. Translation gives CATSRDRVYSNQPQHF.

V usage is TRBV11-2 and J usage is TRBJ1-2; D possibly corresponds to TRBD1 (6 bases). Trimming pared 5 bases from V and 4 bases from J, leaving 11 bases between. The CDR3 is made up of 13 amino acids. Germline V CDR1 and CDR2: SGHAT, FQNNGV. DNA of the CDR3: TGTGCCAGCAGCCCAGGACAGTTCTATGGCTACACCTTC. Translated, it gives CASSPGQFYGYTF.

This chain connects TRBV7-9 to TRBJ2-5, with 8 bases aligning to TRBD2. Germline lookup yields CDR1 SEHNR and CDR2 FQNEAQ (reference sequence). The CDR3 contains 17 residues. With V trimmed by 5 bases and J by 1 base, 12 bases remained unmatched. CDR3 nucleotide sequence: TGTGCCAGCAGCCGAGGGGCGAGCGGGGGCCCCCAAGAGACCCAGTACTTC. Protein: CASSRGASGGPQETQYF.

CDR3 in amino acids: CSAVRGSNEKLFF. The CDR3 nucleotides are TGCAGCGCCGTCAGGGGTAGTAATGAAAAACTGTTTTTT. V usage is TRBV29-1 and J usage is TRBJ1-4, with D tentatively TRBD1 (6 bases). This CDR3 region has 13 residues. Germline-derived CDR1 and CDR2 are SQVTM and ANQGSEA. V lost 7 bases and J 4 bases, leaving 13 bases between the germline ends.

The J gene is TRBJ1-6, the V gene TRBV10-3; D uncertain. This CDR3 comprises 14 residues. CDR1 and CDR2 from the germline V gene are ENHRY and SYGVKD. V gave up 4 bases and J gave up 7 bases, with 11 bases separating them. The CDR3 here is CAISAEGSNSPLHF. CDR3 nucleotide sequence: TGTGCCATCAGTGCAGAGGGTAGCAATTCACCCCTCCACTTT.

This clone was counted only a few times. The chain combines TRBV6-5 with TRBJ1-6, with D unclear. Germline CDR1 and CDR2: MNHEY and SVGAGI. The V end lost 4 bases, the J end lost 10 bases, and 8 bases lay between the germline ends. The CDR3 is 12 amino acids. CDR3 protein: CASSSLYSPLHF. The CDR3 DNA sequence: TGTGCCAGCAGTTCCCTATACTCACCCCTCCACTTT.

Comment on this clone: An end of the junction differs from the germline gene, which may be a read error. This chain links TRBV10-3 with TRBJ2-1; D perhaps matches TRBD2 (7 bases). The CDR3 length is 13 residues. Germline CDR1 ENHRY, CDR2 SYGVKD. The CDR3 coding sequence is TGTGCCATCAGTGGCAGGGAGGGGGATGAGCAGCTCTTC. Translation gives CAISGREGDEQLF.